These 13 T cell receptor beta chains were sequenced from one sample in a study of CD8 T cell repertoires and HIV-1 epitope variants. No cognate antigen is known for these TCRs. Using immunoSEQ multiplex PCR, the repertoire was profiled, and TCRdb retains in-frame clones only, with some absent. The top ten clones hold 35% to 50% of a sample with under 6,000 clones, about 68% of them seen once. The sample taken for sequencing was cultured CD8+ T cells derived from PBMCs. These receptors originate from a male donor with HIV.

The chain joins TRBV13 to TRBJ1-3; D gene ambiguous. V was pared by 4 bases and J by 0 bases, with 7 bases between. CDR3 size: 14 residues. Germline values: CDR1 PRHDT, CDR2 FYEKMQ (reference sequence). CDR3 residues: CASSSVDSGNTIYF. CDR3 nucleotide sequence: TGTGCCAGCAGCTCCGTGGACTCTGGAAACACCATATATTTT.

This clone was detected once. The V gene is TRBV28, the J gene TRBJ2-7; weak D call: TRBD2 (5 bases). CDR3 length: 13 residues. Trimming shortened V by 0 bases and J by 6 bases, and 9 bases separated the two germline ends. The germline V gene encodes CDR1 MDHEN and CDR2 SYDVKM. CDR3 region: CASSLWDFPEQYF. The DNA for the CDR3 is TGTGCCAGCAGTTTATGGGACTTCCCCGAGCAGTACTTC.

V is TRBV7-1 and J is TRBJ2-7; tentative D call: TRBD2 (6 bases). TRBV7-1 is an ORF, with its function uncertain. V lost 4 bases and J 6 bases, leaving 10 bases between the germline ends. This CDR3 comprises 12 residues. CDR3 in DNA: TGTGCCAGCAGCTTACGAGCGGGCGAGCAGTACTTC. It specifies CASSLRAGEQYF.

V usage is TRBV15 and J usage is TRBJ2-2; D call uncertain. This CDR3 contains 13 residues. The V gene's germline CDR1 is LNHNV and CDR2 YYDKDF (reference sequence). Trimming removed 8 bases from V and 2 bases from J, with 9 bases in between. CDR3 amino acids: CATHHSNTGELFF. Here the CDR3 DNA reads TGTGCCACCCATCATAGCAACACCGGGGAGCTGTTTTTT.

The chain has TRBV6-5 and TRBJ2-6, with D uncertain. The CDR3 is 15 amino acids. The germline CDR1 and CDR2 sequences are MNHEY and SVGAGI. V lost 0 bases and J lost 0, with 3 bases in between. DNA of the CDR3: TGTGCCAGCAGTTACTCCTTCTCTGGGGCCAACGTCCTGACTTTC. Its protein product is CASSYSFSGANVLTF.

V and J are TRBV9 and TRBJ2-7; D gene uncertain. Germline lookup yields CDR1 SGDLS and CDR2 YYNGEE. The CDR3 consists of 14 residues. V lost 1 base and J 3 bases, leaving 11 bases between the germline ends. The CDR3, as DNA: TGTGCCAGCAGCGTAACCGGGTCTGTCTACGAGCAGTACTTC. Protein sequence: CASSVTGSVYEQYF.

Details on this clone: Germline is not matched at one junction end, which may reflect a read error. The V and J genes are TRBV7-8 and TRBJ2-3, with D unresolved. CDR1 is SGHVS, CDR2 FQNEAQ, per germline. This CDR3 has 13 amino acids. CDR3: CASSTIGTDTQYF. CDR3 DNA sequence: TGTGCCAGCAGCACCATTGGCACGGATACGCAGTATTTT.

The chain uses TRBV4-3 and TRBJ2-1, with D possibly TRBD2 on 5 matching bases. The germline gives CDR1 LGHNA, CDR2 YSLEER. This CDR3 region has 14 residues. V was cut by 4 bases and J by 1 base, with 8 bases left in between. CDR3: CASSLPGSYNEQFF. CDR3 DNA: TGCGCCAGCAGCCTCCCGGGGTCCTACAATGAGCAGTTCTTC.

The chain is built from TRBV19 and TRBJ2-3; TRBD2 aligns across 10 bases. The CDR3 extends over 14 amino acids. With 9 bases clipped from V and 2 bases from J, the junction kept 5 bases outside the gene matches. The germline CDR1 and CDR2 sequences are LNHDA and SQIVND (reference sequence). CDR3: CASRGTSDTDTQYF. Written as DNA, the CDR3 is TGTGCCAGCCGAGGGACTAGCGACACAGATACGCAGTATTTT.

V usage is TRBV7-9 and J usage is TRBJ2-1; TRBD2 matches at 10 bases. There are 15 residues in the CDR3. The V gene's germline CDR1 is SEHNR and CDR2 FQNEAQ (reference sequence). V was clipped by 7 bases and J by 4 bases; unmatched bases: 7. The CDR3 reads CASIRAGGLYNEQFF. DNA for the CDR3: TGTGCCAGCATCCGAGCGGGAGGGCTATACAATGAGCAGTTCTTC. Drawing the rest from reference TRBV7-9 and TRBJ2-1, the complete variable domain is DTGVSQNPRHKITKRGQNVTFRCDPISEHNRLYWYRQTLGQGPEFLTYFQNEAQLEKSRLLSDRFSAERPKGSFSTLEIQRTEQGDSAMYLCASIRAGGLYNEQFFGPGTRLTVL.

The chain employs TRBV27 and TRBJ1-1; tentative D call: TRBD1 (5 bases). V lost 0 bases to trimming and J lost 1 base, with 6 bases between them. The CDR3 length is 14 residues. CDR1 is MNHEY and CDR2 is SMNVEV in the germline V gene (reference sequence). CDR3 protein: CASSLSGGNTEAFF. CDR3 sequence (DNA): TGTGCCAGCAGTTTATCGGGGGGGAACACTGAAGCTTTCTTT.

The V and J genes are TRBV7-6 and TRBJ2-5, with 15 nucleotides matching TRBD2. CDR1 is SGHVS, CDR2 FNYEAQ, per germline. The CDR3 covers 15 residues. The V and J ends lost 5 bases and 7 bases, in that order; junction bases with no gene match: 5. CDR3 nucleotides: TGTGCCAGCAGCCCGGGACTAGCGGGGGGTGGGACCCAGTACTTC. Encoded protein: CASSPGLAGGGTQYF.

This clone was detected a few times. CDR3 loop: CASSLRTSETGRYEQYF. As DNA, the CDR3 is TGTGCCAGCAGTTTAAGAACTTCAGAGACAGGGAGGTACGAGCAGTACTTC. The chain uses TRBV27 and TRBJ2-7; a weak D match, TRBD1 (7 bases). The germline CDR1 and CDR2 sequences are MNHEY and SMNVEV (reference sequence). V was clipped by 2 bases and J by 4 bases, with 21 bases between them. The CDR3 is made up of 17 amino acids.